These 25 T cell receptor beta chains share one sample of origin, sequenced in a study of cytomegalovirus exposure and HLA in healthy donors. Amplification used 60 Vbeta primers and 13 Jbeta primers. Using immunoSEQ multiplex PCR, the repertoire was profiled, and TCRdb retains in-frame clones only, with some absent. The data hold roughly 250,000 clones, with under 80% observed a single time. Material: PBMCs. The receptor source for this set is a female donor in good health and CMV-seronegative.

The CDR3 DNA reads TGTGCCAGCAGCCTCCGGACAGGGGGCTTTGGCTACACCTTC. It is translated as CASSLRTGGFGYTF. The V call is TRBV6-5, the J call TRBJ1-2; 11 bases align to TRBD1. Per germline, CDR1 MNHEY and CDR2 SVGAGI. The CDR3 runs to 14 residues. Unmatched junction bases numbered 7, after V lost 6 bases and J lost 7 bases.

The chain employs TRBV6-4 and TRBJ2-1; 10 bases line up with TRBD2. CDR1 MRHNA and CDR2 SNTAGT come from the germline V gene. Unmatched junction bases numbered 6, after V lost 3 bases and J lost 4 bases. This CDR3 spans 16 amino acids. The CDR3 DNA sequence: TGTGCCAGCAGTGAGGAAGCTAGCGGGGGTTACAATGAGCAGTTCTTC. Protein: CASSEEASGGYNEQFF.

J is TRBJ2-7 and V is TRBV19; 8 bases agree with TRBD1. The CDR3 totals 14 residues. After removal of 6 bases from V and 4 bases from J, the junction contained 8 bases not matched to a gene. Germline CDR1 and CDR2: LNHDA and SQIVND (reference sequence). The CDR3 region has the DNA TGTGCCAGTAGAACCACCGGGACAGGATACGAGCAGTACTTC. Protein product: CASRTTGTGYEQYF.

The CDR3 spells CASSAGTGERGYTF. The CDR3 nucleotides read TGTGCCAGCAGTGCCGGGACAGGGGAGCGCGGCTACACCTTC. V gene TRBV6-1 combines with J gene TRBJ1-2; 10 positions match TRBD1. The J segment lost 8 bases and the V segment lost 4 bases, leaving 7 bases of the junction unmatched. The germline V gene has CDR1 MNHNS and CDR2 SASEGT. The CDR3 extends over 14 amino acids.

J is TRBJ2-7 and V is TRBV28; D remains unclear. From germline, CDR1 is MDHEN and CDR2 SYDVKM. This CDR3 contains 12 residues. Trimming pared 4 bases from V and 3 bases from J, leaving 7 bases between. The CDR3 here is CASSSTSYEQYF. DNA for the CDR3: TGTGCCAGCAGTTCGACAAGCTACGAGCAGTACTTC.

The CDR3 reads CASSRLAGWETQYF. The DNA for the CDR3 is TGTGCCAGCAGCCGTTTAGCGGGCTGGGAGACCCAGTACTTC. This chain links TRBV7-9 with TRBJ2-5, with 7 bases fitting TRBD2. The CDR3 contains 14 residues. Germline V gene data show CDR1 as SEHNR and CDR2 as FQNEAQ (reference sequence). V gave up 5 bases and J gave up 5 bases; unmatched junction bases: 8.

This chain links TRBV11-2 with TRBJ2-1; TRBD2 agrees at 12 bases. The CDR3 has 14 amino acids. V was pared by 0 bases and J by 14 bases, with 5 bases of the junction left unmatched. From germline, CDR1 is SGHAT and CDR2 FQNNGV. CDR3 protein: CASSLELAGGWEFF. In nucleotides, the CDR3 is TGTGCCAGCAGCTTAGAACTAGCGGGAGGTTGGGAGTTCTTC.

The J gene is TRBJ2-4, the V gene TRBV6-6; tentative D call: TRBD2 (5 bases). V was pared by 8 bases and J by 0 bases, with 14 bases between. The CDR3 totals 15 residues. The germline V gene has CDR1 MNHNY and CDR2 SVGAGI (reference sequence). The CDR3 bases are TGTGCCAGCTTCGCTAGCCACGGAGCCAAAAACATTCAGTACTTC. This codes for CASFASHGAKNIQYF.

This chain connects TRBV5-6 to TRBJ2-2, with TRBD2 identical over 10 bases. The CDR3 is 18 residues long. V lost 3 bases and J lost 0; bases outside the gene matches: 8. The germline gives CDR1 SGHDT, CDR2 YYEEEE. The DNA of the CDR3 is TGTGCCAGCAGCTCAAGGACTAGCGGCATCCCGAACACCGGGGAGCTGTTTTTT. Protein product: CASSSRTSGIPNTGELFF.

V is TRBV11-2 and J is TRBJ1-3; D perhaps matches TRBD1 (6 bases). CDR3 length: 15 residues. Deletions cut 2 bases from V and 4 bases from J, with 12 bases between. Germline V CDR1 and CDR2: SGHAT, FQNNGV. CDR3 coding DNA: TGTGCCAGCAGCTTAAGCGGACAGCCAGGAAACACCATATATTTT. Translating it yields CASSLSGQPGNTIYF. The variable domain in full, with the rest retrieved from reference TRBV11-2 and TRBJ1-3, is EAGVAQSPRYKIIEKRQSVAFWCNPISGHATLYWYQQILGQGPKLLIQFQNNGVVDDSQLPKDRFSAERLKGVDSTLKIQPAKLEDSAVYLCASSLSGQPGNTIYFGEGSWLTVV.

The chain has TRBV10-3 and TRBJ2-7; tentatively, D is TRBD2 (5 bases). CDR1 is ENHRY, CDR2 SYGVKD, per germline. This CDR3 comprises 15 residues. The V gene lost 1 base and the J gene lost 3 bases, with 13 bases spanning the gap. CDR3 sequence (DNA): TGTGCCATCAGTGAGTTATATTCCGGGGACTACGAGCAGTACTTC. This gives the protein CAISELYSGDYEQYF.

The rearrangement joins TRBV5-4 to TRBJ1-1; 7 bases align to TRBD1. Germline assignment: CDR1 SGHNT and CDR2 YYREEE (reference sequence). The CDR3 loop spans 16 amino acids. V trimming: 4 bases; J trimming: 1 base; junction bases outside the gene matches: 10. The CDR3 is CASSTFRTGGNTEAFF. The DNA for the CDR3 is TGTGCCAGCAGCACATTTAGGACAGGTGGGAACACTGAAGCTTTCTTT.

CDR3 nucleotides: TGTGCCAGTAGGGGGCACTACTACTACTACGAGCAGTACTTC. Its translation: CASRGHYYYYEQYF. V and J are TRBV19 and TRBJ2-7; the D gene is possibly TRBD1 (5 bases). The CDR3 is 14 amino acids. The ends were cut back, 6 bases at V and 3 bases at J, with 15 bases in the middle. Germline V CDR1 and CDR2: LNHDA, SQIVND (reference sequence).

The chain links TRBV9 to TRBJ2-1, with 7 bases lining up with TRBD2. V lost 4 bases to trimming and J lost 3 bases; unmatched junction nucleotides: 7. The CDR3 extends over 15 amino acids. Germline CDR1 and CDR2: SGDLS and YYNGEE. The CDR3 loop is CASSYGLERYNEQFF. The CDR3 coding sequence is TGTGCCAGCAGCTATGGACTAGAACGCTACAATGAGCAGTTCTTC.

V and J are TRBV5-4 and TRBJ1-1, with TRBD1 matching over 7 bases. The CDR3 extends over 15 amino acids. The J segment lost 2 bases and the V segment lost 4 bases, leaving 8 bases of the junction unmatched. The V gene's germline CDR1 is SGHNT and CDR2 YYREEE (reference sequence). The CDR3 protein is CASSPTGTANTEAFF. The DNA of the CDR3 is TGTGCCAGCAGCCCGACCGGGACAGCAAACACTGAAGCTTTCTTT.

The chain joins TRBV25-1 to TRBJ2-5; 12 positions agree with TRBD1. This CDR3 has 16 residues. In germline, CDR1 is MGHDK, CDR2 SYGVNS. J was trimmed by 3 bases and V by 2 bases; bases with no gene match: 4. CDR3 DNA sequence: TGTGCCAGCAGTGAACAGGGACAGGGGGCAAAAGAGACCCAGTACTTC. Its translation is CASSEQGQGAKETQYF.

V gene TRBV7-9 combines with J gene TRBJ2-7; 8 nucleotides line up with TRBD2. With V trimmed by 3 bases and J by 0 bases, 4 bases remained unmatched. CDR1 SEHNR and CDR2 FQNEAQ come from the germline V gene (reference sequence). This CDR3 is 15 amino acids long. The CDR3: CASSFISGVSYEQYF. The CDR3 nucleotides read TGTGCCAGCAGCTTTATTAGCGGGGTCTCCTACGAGCAGTACTTC.

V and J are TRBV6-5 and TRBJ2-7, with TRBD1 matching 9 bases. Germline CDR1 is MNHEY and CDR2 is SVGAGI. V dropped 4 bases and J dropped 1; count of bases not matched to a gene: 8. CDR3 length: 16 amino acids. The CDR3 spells CASSSLGQGLSYEQYF. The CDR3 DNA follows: TGTGCCAGCAGTTCCCTCGGACAGGGGTTGTCCTACGAGCAGTACTTC.

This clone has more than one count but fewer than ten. The CDR3 nucleotides are TGTGCCACCAGCAGCGAACTAGCGGGAGTTTACAATGAGCAGTTCTTC. Protein product: CATSSELAGVYNEQFF. The chain recombines TRBV15 with TRBJ2-1; 11 positions agree with TRBD2. J gave up 4 bases and V 3 bases, and 5 bases lay outside the gene matches. The CDR3 is 16 amino acids. The germline CDR1 and CDR2 sequences are LNHNV and YYDKDF (reference sequence).

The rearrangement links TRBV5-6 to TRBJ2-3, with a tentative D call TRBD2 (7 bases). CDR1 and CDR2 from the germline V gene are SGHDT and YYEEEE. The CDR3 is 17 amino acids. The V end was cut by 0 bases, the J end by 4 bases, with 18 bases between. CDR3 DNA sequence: TGTGCCAGCAGCTTGGTACGGGGGGCAAAGGGTCCAGATACGCAGTATTTT. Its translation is CASSLVRGAKGPDTQYF. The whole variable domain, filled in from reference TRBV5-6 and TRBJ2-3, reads DAGVTQSPTHLIKTRGQQVTLRCSPKSGHDTVSWYQQALGQGPQFIFQYYEEEERQRGNFPDRFSGHQFPNYSSELNVNALLLGDSALYLCASSLVRGAKGPDTQYFGPGTRLTVL.

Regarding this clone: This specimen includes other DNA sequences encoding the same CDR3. The CDR3 DNA sequence: TGTGCCAGCAGCCCGGGACAGGGGGGTCAAGAGGCTGAAGCTTTCTTT. Its translation: CASSPGQGGQEAEAFF. The chain has TRBV5-4 and TRBJ1-1, with 11 bases identical to TRBD1. J lost 6 bases, V lost 4 bases, and 11 bases had no gene match. This CDR3 spans 16 amino acids. In germline, CDR1 is SGHNT, CDR2 YYREEE (reference sequence).

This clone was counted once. CDR3 sequence reads: CASSPAGGGNTIYF. CDR3 DNA sequence: TGTGCCAGCAGCCCCGCCGGGGGGGGAAACACCATATATTTT. This chain connects TRBV6-6 to TRBJ1-3, with D possibly matching TRBD1 (5 bases). The V end was cut by 6 bases, the J end by 4 bases, with 13 bases between. The CDR3 consists of 14 residues. Germline loops: CDR1 MNHNY, CDR2 SVGAGI (reference sequence).

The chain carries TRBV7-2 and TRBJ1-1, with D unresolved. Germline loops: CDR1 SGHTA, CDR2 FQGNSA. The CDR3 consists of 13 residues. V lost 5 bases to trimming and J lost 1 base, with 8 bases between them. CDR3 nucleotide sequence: TGTGCCAGCAGCCTCCGACAGAACACTGAAGCTTTCTTT. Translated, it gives CASSLRQNTEAFF.

Here the CDR3 reads CAGSGATGELFF. The CDR3 DNA is TGTGCCGGATCAGGGGCCACCGGGGAGCTGTTTTTT. The chain combines TRBV28 with TRBJ2-2, with D possibly matching TRBD1 (6 bases). CDR1 is MDHEN and CDR2 is SYDVKM in the germline V gene. Deletions cut 11 bases from V and 4 bases from J, with 11 bases between. This CDR3 has 12 amino acids.

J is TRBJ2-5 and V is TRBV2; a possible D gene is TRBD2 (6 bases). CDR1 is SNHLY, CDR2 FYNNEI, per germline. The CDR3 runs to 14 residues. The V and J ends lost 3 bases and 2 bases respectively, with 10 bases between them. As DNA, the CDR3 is TGTGCCAGCAGTGACGGGAGCGGGCAAGAGACCCAGTACTTC. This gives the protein CASSDGSGQETQYF.